Following are 4 T cell receptor beta chains from one sample sequenced in a study of siplizumab effects on memory and regulatory T cells. Generated by immunoSEQ multiplex PCR, the TCRdb table keeps only in-frame clones and is missing some. The repertoire consists of approximately 100,000 clones, with 92% occurring once and the leading ten covering 12%. Sequencing used non-Treg CD4+ T cells sorted from blood. These receptors were obtained from a human donor in good health.

The chain combines TRBV6-1 with TRBJ1-5; TRBD1 is a possible D gene (6 bases). The ends were cut back, 1 base at V and 7 bases at J, with 17 bases in the middle. Germline CDR1 is MNHNS and CDR2 is SASEGT. The CDR3 is 16 residues long. As DNA, the CDR3 is TGTGCCAGCAGTGAAGTTTGGACAGAGGTCGAACAGCCCCAGCATTTT. As protein: CASSEVWTEVEQPQHF.

For this clone: Other DNA sequences in the sample encode the same CDR3. The V call is TRBV5-1, the J call TRBJ2-7; TRBD2 is a possible D gene (6 bases). Germline values: CDR1 SGHRS, CDR2 YFSETQ. V was trimmed by 7 bases and J by 4 bases, leaving 18 bases between them. The CDR3 is 14 residues long. Here the CDR3 reads CASHLTGGVYEQYF. CDR3 sequence (DNA): TGCGCCAGCCACCTAACCGGGGGAGTATACGAGCAGTACTTC. The full variable domain, its missing parts supplied by reference TRBV5-1 and TRBJ2-7, is KAGVTQTPRYLIKTRGQQVTLSCSPISGHRSVSWYQQTPGQGLQFLFEYFSETQRNKGNFPGRFSGRQFSNSRSEMNVSTLELGDSALYLCASHLTGGVYEQYFGPGTRLTVT.

This chain links TRBV6-1 with TRBJ2-7; 14 nucleotides agree with TRBD2. CDR3 length equals 16 residues. The germline gives CDR1 MNHNS, CDR2 SASEGT. V gave up 4 bases and J gave up 4 bases; unmatched junction bases: 6. For the CDR3, the DNA is TGTGCCAGCAGTGGCGGACTAGCGGGAGGAGTATACGAGCAGTACTTC. The encoded protein is CASSGGLAGGVYEQYF.

This clone has more than one count but fewer than ten. This chain uses TRBV7-3 with TRBJ2-5; 11 bases fit TRBD1. V was clipped by 5 bases and J by 7 bases; unmatched bases: 9. CDR1 and CDR2 (germline): SGHTA, FQGTGA. This CDR3 contains 15 residues. CDR3 residues: CASSQNGQGAGTQYF. Written as DNA, the CDR3 is TGTGCCAGCAGCCAAAACGGACAGGGGGCCGGGACCCAGTACTTC.